This T cell receptor (beta chain) was captured in a study of CXCR3-negative and CXCR3-positive naive CD8 T cells. The authors prepared UMI-labeled TRB cDNA libraries by 5' RACE. Reanalyzing the 5' RACE reads, TCRdb keeps one entry per CDR3 protein, without DNA. Its clone listing holds just over 40,000 distinct CDR3 sequences. CD45RO-CCR7+CD27+CD95- characterized naive CD8+ T cells. The CDR3 contains 16 residues. CDR1 is SGHTA and CDR2 is FQGTGA in the germline V gene. Study-level results: Comparably high diversity was seen in both naive subsets, and much lower diversity in memory CD8+ cells. TRBV-TRBJ usage was alike in naive CXCR3-negative and CXCR3-positive cells but differed in memory cells.

Note on this clonotype: The antigen is not known.

The sequencing sample was made of naive CXCR3- CD8+ T cells from blood. Subset given: CD45RO-CCR7+CD27+CD95- naive CD8+ T cells lacking CXCR3 (TNR3-). The clonotype originates from a human donor in good health. Some clones in this sample may be carry-over from other donors' samples. The chain recombines TRBV7-3 with TRBJ2-5; lacking DNA, the TRBD2 call made by TCRdb goes unchecked. This CDR3 is CASSAWGLAEGETQYF.